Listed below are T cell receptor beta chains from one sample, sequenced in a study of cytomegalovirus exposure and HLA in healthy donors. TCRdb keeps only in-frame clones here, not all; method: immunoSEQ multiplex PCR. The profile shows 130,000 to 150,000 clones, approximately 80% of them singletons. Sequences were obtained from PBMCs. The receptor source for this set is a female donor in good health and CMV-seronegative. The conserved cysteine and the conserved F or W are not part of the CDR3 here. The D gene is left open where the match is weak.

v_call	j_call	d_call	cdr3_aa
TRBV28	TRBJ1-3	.	ASSSHSEGNTIY
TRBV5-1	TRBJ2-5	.	ASSLGQGGTQY
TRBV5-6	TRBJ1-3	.	ASSSPTSSGNTIY
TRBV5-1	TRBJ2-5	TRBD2	ASSLAAGRETQY
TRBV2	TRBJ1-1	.	ANTLRLGGTEAF
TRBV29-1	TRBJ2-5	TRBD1	SARRDRQETQY
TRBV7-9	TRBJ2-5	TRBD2	ASSSVTSGGFQETQY
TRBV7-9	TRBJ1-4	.	ASSLGGLIREKLF
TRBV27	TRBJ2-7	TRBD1	ASKSTGQALVEQY
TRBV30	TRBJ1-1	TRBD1	AWTGQGAGEAF
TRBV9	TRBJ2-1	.	ASSEGESEQF
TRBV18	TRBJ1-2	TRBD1	ASSPTGILNGYT
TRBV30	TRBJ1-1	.	AWRHTGQIGMNTEAF
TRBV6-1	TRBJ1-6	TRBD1	ASSLDRGYSPLH
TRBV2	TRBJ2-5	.	ASSGGQYQETQY
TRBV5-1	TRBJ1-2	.	ASSLALVNGERDYGYT
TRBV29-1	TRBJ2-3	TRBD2	SGLAGRTTDTQY
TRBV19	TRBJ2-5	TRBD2	ASSTALGLAEETQY
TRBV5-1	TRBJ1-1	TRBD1	ASSLRPGTGETWTTEAF
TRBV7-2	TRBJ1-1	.	ASRRWNTEAF
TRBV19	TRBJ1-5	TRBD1	ASNSRDRGYQPQH
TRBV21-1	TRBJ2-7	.	ASSLDLGPLPKRPYEQY
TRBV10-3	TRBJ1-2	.	AISESTGNYGYT
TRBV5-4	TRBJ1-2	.	ASSHLGGNYGYT
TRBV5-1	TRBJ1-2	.	ASRTPSANYGYT
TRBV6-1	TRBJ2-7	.	ASSHSYEQY
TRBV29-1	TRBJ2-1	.	SVEELARERF
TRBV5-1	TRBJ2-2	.	ASSRDTLTGELF
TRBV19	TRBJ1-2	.	ASSQGQDYGYT
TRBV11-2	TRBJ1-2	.	ASSRRGIDGYT
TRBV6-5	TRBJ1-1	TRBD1	ASSRRQGSTEAF
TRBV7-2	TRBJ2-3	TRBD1	ASSRQGTDTQY